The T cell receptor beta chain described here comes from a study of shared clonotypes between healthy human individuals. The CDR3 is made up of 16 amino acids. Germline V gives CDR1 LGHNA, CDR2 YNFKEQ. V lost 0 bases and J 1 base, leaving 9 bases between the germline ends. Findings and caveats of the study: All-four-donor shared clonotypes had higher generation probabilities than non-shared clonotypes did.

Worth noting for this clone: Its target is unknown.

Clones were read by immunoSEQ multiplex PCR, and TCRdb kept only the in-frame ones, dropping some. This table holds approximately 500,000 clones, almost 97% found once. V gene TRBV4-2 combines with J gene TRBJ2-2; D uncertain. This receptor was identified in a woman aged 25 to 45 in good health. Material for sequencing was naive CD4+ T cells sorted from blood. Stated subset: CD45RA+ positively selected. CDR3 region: CASSQDSNLNTGELFF. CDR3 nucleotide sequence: TGTGCCAGCAGCCAAGACAGCAACCTGAACACCGGGGAGCTGTTTTTT.